Listed below are T cell receptor beta chains from one sample, sequenced in a study of cytomegalovirus exposure and HLA in healthy donors. The assay was immunoSEQ multiplex PCR, and TCRdb's table has in-frame clones only and misses some. This table has about 130,000 clones, about three quarters appearing once. Source material: PBMCs. The receptors originated from a woman in her sixties in good health and CMV-seropositive. Each CDR3 is given with its conserved first and last residue. The order of the fields is D gene, V gene, J gene, clone size, CDR3 protein, CDR3 DNA. D genes are given only for firm matches. A row's size may be missing; if present it is once, few, many or a size class.

d_call: NA; v_call: TRBV9; j_call: TRBJ2-3; clone_size: once; cdr3_aa: CASTVTGGASTDTQYF; cdr3_nt: TGTGCCAGCACCGTTACGGGCGGGGCAAGCACAGATACGCAGTATTTT
d_call: NA; v_call: TRBV10-2; j_call: TRBJ2-7; clone_size: NA; cdr3_aa: CASRGGNSYEQYF; cdr3_nt: TGCGCCAGCAGGGGCGGGAACTCCTACGAGCAGTACTTC
d_call: TRBD2; v_call: TRBV5-1; j_call: TRBJ2-1; clone_size: NA; cdr3_aa: CASSPLPSGGLSYNEQFF; cdr3_nt: TGCGCCAGCAGCCCACTTCCTAGCGGGGGCCTTTCCTACAATGAGCAGTTCTTC
d_call: TRBD1; v_call: TRBV5-4; j_call: TRBJ2-7; clone_size: NA; cdr3_aa: CASSPLTGGYEQYF; cdr3_nt: TGTGCCAGCAGCCCACTGACAGGGGGCTACGAGCAGTACTTC
d_call: NA; v_call: TRBV29-1; j_call: TRBJ2-7; clone_size: NA; cdr3_aa: CSGLGQTYEQYF; cdr3_nt: TGCAGCGGGCTGGGGCAGACCTACGAGCAGTACTTC
d_call: TRBD1; v_call: TRBV27; j_call: TRBJ1-2; clone_size: NA; cdr3_aa: CASRGGTGRGDNYGYTF; cdr3_nt: TGTGCCAGCAGGGGGGGGACAGGTCGGGGAGATAACTATGGCTACACCTTC
d_call: TRBD1; v_call: TRBV5-5; j_call: TRBJ1-5; clone_size: NA; cdr3_aa: CASAGTGHQPQHF; cdr3_nt: TGTGCCAGCGCCGGGACAGGGCATCAGCCCCAGCATTTT
d_call: NA; v_call: TRBV7-2; j_call: TRBJ2-3; clone_size: NA; cdr3_aa: CASSPRTYTTDTQYF; cdr3_nt: TGTGCCAGCAGCCCCAGGACATATACCACAGATACGCAGTATTTT
d_call: NA; v_call: TRBV27; j_call: TRBJ2-7; clone_size: few; cdr3_aa: CASHARGVYEQYF; cdr3_nt: TGTGCCAGCCACGCCAGGGGGGTCTACGAGCAGTACTTC
d_call: NA; v_call: TRBV6-1; j_call: TRBJ1-1; clone_size: NA; cdr3_aa: CASSVTGSGTEAFF; cdr3_nt: TGTGCCAGCAGTGTAACAGGGTCTGGCACTGAAGCTTTCTTT
d_call: NA; v_call: TRBV6-5; j_call: TRBJ1-2; clone_size: once; cdr3_aa: CASSYSGGGYGYTF; cdr3_nt: TGTGCCAGCAGTTACTCGGGGGGGGGCTATGGCTACACCTTC
d_call: TRBD1; v_call: TRBV10-3; j_call: TRBJ2-7; clone_size: NA; cdr3_aa: CAIGTGGYEQYF; cdr3_nt: TGTGCCATCGGGACAGGTGGCTACGAGCAGTACTTC
d_call: NA; v_call: TRBV5-5; j_call: TRBJ1-1; clone_size: NA; cdr3_aa: CASSPGGKEQDTEAFF; cdr3_nt: TGTGCCAGCAGCCCCGGGGGTAAGGAGCAAGACACTGAAGCTTTCTTT
d_call: NA; v_call: TRBV5-1; j_call: TRBJ1-2; clone_size: NA; cdr3_aa: CASSSLDRPNYGYTF; cdr3_nt: TGCGCCAGCAGCTCCTTAGACAGGCCGAACTATGGCTACACCTTC
d_call: NA; v_call: TRBV19; j_call: TRBJ1-5; clone_size: NA; cdr3_aa: CASSNGIRGQQPQHF; cdr3_nt: TGTGCCAGTAGTAATGGCATCCGAGGGCAGCAGCCCCAGCATTTT
d_call: TRBD1; v_call: TRBV28; j_call: TRBJ1-2; clone_size: NA; cdr3_aa: CASRRGQVYYYTF; cdr3_nt: TGTGCCAGCAGACGGGGACAGGTCTATTACTACACCTTC
d_call: NA; v_call: TRBV4-2; j_call: TRBJ1-1; clone_size: NA; cdr3_aa: CASSQAGRAVTEAFF; cdr3_nt: TGTGCCAGCAGCCAGGCGGGACGGGCGGTGACTGAAGCTTTCTTT
d_call: TRBD2; v_call: TRBV4-1; j_call: TRBJ2-7; clone_size: few; cdr3_aa: CASSQGLAASYEQYF; cdr3_nt: TGCGCCAGCAGCCAAGGACTAGCGGCTTCCTACGAGCAGTACTTC
d_call: TRBD1; v_call: TRBV5-1; j_call: TRBJ1-1; clone_size: NA; cdr3_aa: CASSRRDRENLNRPEAFF; cdr3_nt: TGCGCCAGCAGCCGAAGGGACAGGGAAAATCTCAATCGACCTGAAGCTTTCTTT
d_call: TRBD1; v_call: TRBV19; j_call: TRBJ1-4; clone_size: NA; cdr3_aa: CASSPTPTGKNEKLFF; cdr3_nt: TGTGCCAGTAGTCCAACCCCGACAGGGAAAAATGAAAAACTGTTTTTT
d_call: TRBD1; v_call: TRBV9; j_call: TRBJ2-1; clone_size: NA; cdr3_aa: CASSPRQGTYNEQFF; cdr3_nt: TGTGCCAGCAGCCCCCGACAGGGTACCTACAATGAGCAGTTCTTC
d_call: NA; v_call: TRBV7-6; j_call: TRBJ2-7; clone_size: NA; cdr3_aa: CASSLGSGSYEQYF; cdr3_nt: TGTGCCAGCAGCTTGGGCAGCGGCTCCTACGAGCAGTACTTC
d_call: NA; v_call: TRBV5-1; j_call: TRBJ1-2; clone_size: NA; cdr3_aa: CASSLDTPNYGYTF; cdr3_nt: TGCGCCAGCAGCTTGGACACCCCTAACTATGGCTACACCTTC
d_call: NA; v_call: TRBV5-1; j_call: TRBJ1-2; clone_size: few; cdr3_aa: CASSLDPGRVGNGYTF; cdr3_nt: TGCGCCAGCAGCTTGGATCCGGGCAGGGTGGGGAATGGCTACACCTTC
d_call: TRBD1; v_call: TRBV18; j_call: TRBJ2-7; clone_size: NA; cdr3_aa: CASSLGTGGQGEQYF; cdr3_nt: TGTGCCAGCTCGCTAGGGACAGGGGGGCAAGGCGAGCAGTACTTC
d_call: NA; v_call: TRBV5-1; j_call: TRBJ1-2; clone_size: NA; cdr3_aa: CASRAGFYGYTF; cdr3_nt: TGCGCCAGCAGGGCAGGGTTTTATGGCTACACCTTC
d_call: NA; v_call: TRBV19; j_call: TRBJ1-1; clone_size: NA; cdr3_aa: CASMGGLPNTEAFF; cdr3_nt: TGTGCCAGTATGGGGGGACTGCCGAACACTGAAGCTTTCTTT
d_call: TRBD1; v_call: TRBV6-5; j_call: TRBJ2-3; clone_size: NA; cdr3_aa: CASRPGQGGTDTQYF; cdr3_nt: TGTGCCAGCAGACCCGGACAGGGAGGCACAGATACGCAGTATTTT
d_call: TRBD2; v_call: TRBV19; j_call: TRBJ2-1; clone_size: NA; cdr3_aa: CASSPKRGISYNEQFF; cdr3_nt: TGTGCCAGTAGTCCGAAGCGGGGCATCTCCTACAATGAGCAGTTCTTC
d_call: NA; v_call: TRBV2; j_call: TRBJ2-7; clone_size: NA; cdr3_aa: CASSRSAYEQYF; cdr3_nt: TGTGCCAGCAGCAGGTCCGCTTACGAGCAGTACTTC
d_call: NA; v_call: TRBV14; j_call: TRBJ2-3; clone_size: few; cdr3_aa: CASSQGARATDTQYF; cdr3_nt: TGTGCCAGCAGCCAAGGAGCTAGAGCCACAGATACGCAGTATTTT
d_call: NA; v_call: TRBV6-5; j_call: TRBJ2-7; clone_size: NA; cdr3_aa: CASSYRDEQYF; cdr3_nt: TGTGCCAGCAGTTACCGGGACGAGCAGTACTTC
d_call: NA; v_call: TRBV29-1; j_call: TRBJ1-5; clone_size: NA; cdr3_aa: CSVAQGLNQPQHF; cdr3_nt: TGCAGCGTTGCCCAGGGTTTAAATCAGCCCCAGCATTTT
d_call: NA; v_call: TRBV5-8; j_call: TRBJ1-3; clone_size: NA; cdr3_aa: CASSYFRRSGNTIYF; cdr3_nt: TGTGCCAGCAGCTACTTTCGCCGCTCTGGAAACACCATATATTTT
d_call: NA; v_call: TRBV18; j_call: TRBJ1-5; clone_size: NA; cdr3_aa: CASSQGSNQPQHF; cdr3_nt: TGTGCCAGCTCCCAGGGGAGCAATCAGCCCCAGCATTTT
d_call: NA; v_call: TRBV7-9; j_call: TRBJ2-5; clone_size: NA; cdr3_aa: CASSQDSLETQYF; cdr3_nt: TGTGCCAGCAGCCAGGACAGTTTAGAGACCCAGTACTTC
d_call: NA; v_call: TRBV7-9; j_call: TRBJ1-1; clone_size: NA; cdr3_aa: CASSLGSGSVDTEAFF; cdr3_nt: TGTGCCAGCAGCTTAGGGTCTGGGAGCGTAGACACTGAAGCTTTCTTT
d_call: NA; v_call: TRBV6-1; j_call: TRBJ1-1; clone_size: NA; cdr3_aa: CASNRGEGEAFF; cdr3_nt: TGTGCCAGCAACAGAGGGGAGGGGGAAGCTTTCTTT
d_call: TRBD2; v_call: TRBV5-1; j_call: TRBJ2-5; clone_size: NA; cdr3_aa: CASSLEGGLAGYETQYF; cdr3_nt: TGCGCCAGCAGCTTGGAGGGGGGACTAGCGGGGTACGAGACCCAGTACTTC
d_call: NA; v_call: TRBV4-1; j_call: TRBJ2-1; clone_size: few; cdr3_aa: CASSHLTGALANEQFF; cdr3_nt: TGCGCCAGCAGCCATCTCACAGGCGCCCTCGCGAATGAGCAGTTCTTC
d_call: NA; v_call: TRBV5-6; j_call: TRBJ2-7; clone_size: NA; cdr3_aa: CASSAGTLGGYEQYF; cdr3_nt: TGTGCCAGCAGCGCAGGGACTCTCGGTGGCTACGAGCAGTACTTC
d_call: TRBD2; v_call: TRBV29-1; j_call: TRBJ2-1; clone_size: NA; cdr3_aa: CSVRWAGGTSSYNEQFF; cdr3_nt: TGCAGCGTCCGATGGGCGGGGGGAACGAGCTCCTACAATGAGCAGTTCTTC
d_call: TRBD1; v_call: TRBV2; j_call: TRBJ1-5; clone_size: NA; cdr3_aa: CASSERGQQPQHF; cdr3_nt: TGTGCCAGCAGTGAAAGGGGGCAACAGCCCCAGCATTTT
d_call: NA; v_call: TRBV7-2; j_call: TRBJ2-5; clone_size: NA; cdr3_aa: CASSRWRGGEQETQYF; cdr3_nt: TGTGCCAGCAGCCGCTGGCGAGGGGGAGAACAAGAGACCCAGTACTTC
d_call: TRBD1; v_call: TRBV5-1; j_call: TRBJ2-1; clone_size: NA; cdr3_aa: CASSIGQGVGNEQFF; cdr3_nt: TGCGCCAGCAGCATCGGACAGGGGGTCGGTAATGAGCAGTTCTTC
d_call: TRBD1; v_call: TRBV2; j_call: TRBJ2-1; clone_size: NA; cdr3_aa: CASSERGQYNEQFF; cdr3_nt: TGTGCCAGCAGTGAGAGGGGGCAGTACAATGAGCAGTTCTTC
d_call: NA; v_call: TRBV19; j_call: TRBJ1-4; clone_size: few; cdr3_aa: CASRGSPTTNEKLFF; cdr3_nt: TGTGCCAGTAGGGGCAGTCCGACAACTAATGAAAAACTGTTTTTT
d_call: NA; v_call: TRBV10-1; j_call: TRBJ1-2; clone_size: NA; cdr3_aa: CASSRGREDGYTF; cdr3_nt: TGCGCCAGCAGCCGCGGGCGCGAGGATGGCTACACCTTC
d_call: TRBD1; v_call: TRBV7-9; j_call: TRBJ2-5; clone_size: once; cdr3_aa: CASSYSEGQGQETQYF; cdr3_nt: TGTGCCAGCAGCTACTCTGAGGGACAGGGACAAGAGACCCAGTACTTC
d_call: TRBD1; v_call: TRBV27; j_call: TRBJ1-5; clone_size: NA; cdr3_aa: CASSRQGAGQPQHF; cdr3_nt: TGTGCCAGCAGTCGACAGGGGGCAGGTCAGCCCCAGCATTTT
d_call: NA; v_call: TRBV27; j_call: TRBJ2-1; clone_size: NA; cdr3_aa: CASSLGQYTYNEQFF; cdr3_nt: TGTGCCAGCAGTTTGGGCCAGTACACCTACAATGAGCAGTTCTTC
d_call: NA; v_call: TRBV19; j_call: TRBJ2-7; clone_size: NA; cdr3_aa: CASSPQGGYSYEQYF; cdr3_nt: TGTGCCAGTAGTCCTCAGGGGGGATACTCCTACGAGCAGTACTTC
d_call: NA; v_call: TRBV6-1; j_call: TRBJ2-2; clone_size: NA; cdr3_aa: CASSERAGQTGELFF; cdr3_nt: TGTGCCAGCAGTGAAAGGGCAGGGCAAACCGGGGAGCTGTTTTTT
d_call: NA; v_call: TRBV6-4; j_call: TRBJ1-1; clone_size: NA; cdr3_aa: CASRPSGEATEAFF; cdr3_nt: TGTGCCAGCAGACCTAGCGGAGAAGCCACTGAAGCTTTCTTT
d_call: TRBD2; v_call: TRBV6-1; j_call: TRBJ2-7; clone_size: NA; cdr3_aa: CASSERASGGVNYEQYF; cdr3_nt: TGTGCCAGCAGTGAAAGGGCTAGCGGGGGGGTTAACTACGAGCAGTACTTC
d_call: NA; v_call: TRBV2; j_call: TRBJ1-2; clone_size: NA; cdr3_aa: CASSEIAGEGYTF; cdr3_nt: TGTGCCAGCAGTGAAATCGCAGGGGAAGGCTACACCTTC
d_call: TRBD2; v_call: TRBV27; j_call: TRBJ2-1; clone_size: few; cdr3_aa: CASSPPGGVYNEQFF; cdr3_nt: TGTGCCAGCAGTCCCCCGGGGGGGGTTTACAATGAGCAGTTCTTC
d_call: NA; v_call: TRBV18; j_call: TRBJ2-5; clone_size: NA; cdr3_aa: CASSPRGAGTEETQYF; cdr3_nt: TGTGCCAGCTCACCACGGGGGGCCGGGACAGAAGAGACCCAGTACTTC
d_call: TRBD1; v_call: TRBV15; j_call: TRBJ1-2; clone_size: NA; cdr3_aa: CATSNGGQGGVYGYTF; cdr3_nt: TGTGCCACCAGCAATGGGGGACAGGGGGGGGTCTATGGCTACACCTTC